This T cell receptor beta chain was retrieved from a study of control samples from healthy donors and cancer patients. This CDR3 spans 14 amino acids. Unmatched junction bases numbered 3, after V lost 4 bases and J lost 3 bases. Germline CDR1 MNHEY, CDR2 SMNVEV (reference sequence). Clones were sequenced by immunoSEQ multiplex PCR, and TCRdb holds only the in-frame ones, with some missing. The sample lists tens of thousands of clones; 85% to 90% were seen once. Specimen: blood. The source of this sequence is a man in his forties or fifties in good health. The rearrangement uses TRBV27 and TRBJ2-1, with TRBD1 matching 7 bases. CDR3 residues: CASSSGQVYNEQFF. In DNA, the CDR3 is TGTGCCAGCAGTTCCGGACAGGTCTACAATGAGCAGTTCTTC.